This T cell receptor (beta chain) was captured in a study of cytomegalovirus exposure and HLA in healthy donors. In germline, CDR1 is KGHSH, CDR2 LQKENI. CDR3 length: 15 amino acids. Trimming took off 2 bases at V and 5 bases at J, with 15 bases between the two ends. Primers included in the PCR were 60 Vbeta and 13 Jbeta primers. TCRdb keeps only in-frame clones here, not all; method: immunoSEQ multiplex PCR. The sample shows 150,000 to 200,000 clones, about 65% of them seen only once. This clone was recorded a few times. The chain uses TRBV18 and TRBJ1-1, with D possibly matching TRBD1 (5 bases). What was sequenced was PBMCs. The clonotype comes from a man aged 35 to 55 in good health and CMV-seropositive. The CDR3 coding sequence is TGTGCCAGCTCACCAGAGGTGGGGCTGGGGACTGAAGCTTTCTTT. It translates to CASSPEVGLGTEAFF.